These T cell receptor beta chains were read from a single sample in a study of OX40 agonist ivuxolimab in advanced cancers. Generated by immunoSEQ multiplex PCR, the TCRdb table keeps only in-frame clones and is missing some. In the table there are approximately 120,000 clones, around 90% of which are singletons. The source was CD4+ or CD8+ T cells sorted from blood, collected in a trial of the OX40 agonist ivuxolimab. The source is an adult with an advanced solid tumor such as melanoma, head and neck, liver or kidney cancer. Both conserved end residues are part of each CDR3. The D gene is left open where the match is weak.

d_gene	v_gene	j_gene	CDR3aa	CDR3nt
NA	TRBV7-3	TRBJ1-3	CASSTGSGNTIYF	TGTGCCAGCAGCACGGGCTCTGGAAACACCATATATTTT
TRBD1	TRBV30	TRBJ1-4	CAWSVDRVSELFF	TGTGCCTGGAGTGTAGACAGGGTATCGGAACTGTTTTTT
TRBD1	TRBV27	TRBJ1-3	CASSLSVGTAGNTIYF	TGTGCCAGCAGTTTATCGGTCGGGACAGCGGGAAACACCATATATTTT
NA	TRBV19	TRBJ2-3	CASSITDTQYF	TGTGCCAGTAGTATCACAGATACGCAGTATTTT
NA	TRBV4-3	TRBJ2-3	CASSQQGQADTQYF	TGCGCCAGCAGCCAACAGGGGCAGGCAGATACGCAGTATTTT
TRBD1	TRBV28	TRBJ2-2	CATKTGGFTGELFF	TGTGCCACCAAGACAGGGGGCTTCACCGGGGAGCTGTTTTTT
NA	TRBV27	TRBJ1-4	CASRSAGDGEKLFF	TGTGCCAGCAGGTCTGCCGGGGACGGTGAAAAACTGTTTTTT
TRBD2	TRBV9	TRBJ2-7	CASSVTPGLAAGSYEQYF	TGTGCCAGCAGCGTAACCCCGGGACTAGCAGCCGGCTCCTACGAGCAGTACTTC
TRBD2	TRBV9	TRBJ2-1	CASSGAGLAGEEQFF	TGTGCCAGCAGCGGGGCGGGACTAGCGGGAGAAGAGCAGTTCTTC
NA	TRBV7-2	TRBJ1-4	CASSFQATTNEKLFF	TGTGCCAGCAGCTTCCAGGCTACAACTAATGAAAAACTGTTTTTT
NA	TRBV2	TRBJ2-1	CASSGPTRINEQFF	TGTGCCAGCAGTGGACCGACCCGAATTAATGAGCAGTTCTTC
NA	TRBV6-1	TRBJ1-5	CASKGGRGQPQHF	TGTGCCAGCAAGGGGGGGCGCGGACAGCCCCAGCATTTT
TRBD2	TRBV11-3	TRBJ2-3	CASSPGTSGTDTQYF	TGTGCCAGCAGTCCTGGGACTAGCGGCACAGATACGCAGTATTTT
TRBD1	TRBV5-4	TRBJ1-1	CASSLSGRGPIGLTEAFF	TGTGCCAGCAGCTTGTCCGGCAGGGGGCCCATAGGATTGACTGAAGCTTTCTTT
NA	TRBV5-1	TRBJ2-7	CASSLPHSDEQYF	TGCGCCAGCAGCTTGCCGCATAGCGACGAGCAGTACTTC
NA	TRBV15	TRBJ2-1	CATKEVQSSGNNEQFF	TGTGCCACAAAAGAGGTCCAGAGTAGCGGCAACAATGAGCAGTTCTTC
NA	TRBV5-1	TRBJ1-2	CASSFGGEGDGYTF	TGCGCCAGCAGCTTCGGAGGGGAAGGCGATGGCTACACCTTC
TRBD1	TRBV28	TRBJ1-1	CASSTETGATEAFF	TGTGCCAGCAGTACGGAAACAGGGGCTACTGAAGCTTTCTTT